This TCR beta chain comes out of a study of shared clonotypes between healthy human individuals. About this clone itself: Its antigen remains unidentified.

The ends were cut back, 1 base at V and 0 bases at J, with 10 bases in the middle. CDR1 is SGHDN, CDR2 FVKESK, per germline. The CDR3 totals 16 residues. Study-wide findings and caveats: Memory subsets generally showed lower estimated richness than naive subsets.

Running of the assay took place at deep level. Profiled with immunoSEQ multiplex PCR; TCRdb holds only in-frame clones, not every one. The sample consists of 2,500,000 or so clones, over 85% of them appearing once. Every donor was a Caucasian adult from Nashville, Tennessee. V usage is TRBV14 and J usage is TRBJ1-3; D unclear. This TCR was sampled from a man aged 18-30 years in good health. Some clones in this sample may be carry-over from other donors' samples. Sequencing was carried out using naive CD4+ T cells from PBMCs. The subset denotes: CD45RA+ positively selected. The CDR3 DNA follows: TGTGCCAGCAGCCAAGTGGGCCGATACTCTGGAAACACCATATATTTT. Its translation is CASSQVGRYSGNTIYF. The full variable domain, in which reference TRBV14 and TRBJ1-3 provide the parts outside the CDR3, is EAGVTQFPSHSVIEKGQTVTLRCDPISGHDNLYWYRRVMGKEIKFLLHFVKESKQDESGMPNNRFLAERTGGTYSTLKVQPAELEDSGVYFCASSQVGRYSGNTIYFGEGSWLTVV.